What follows are 18 T cell receptor beta chains derived from one specimen sequenced in a study of cytomegalovirus exposure and HLA in healthy donors. The assay was immunoSEQ multiplex PCR, and TCRdb's table has in-frame clones only and misses some. The top ten clones hold approximately 1.1% of a sample with approximately 240,000 clones, under 95% of them seen once. Specimen: PBMCs. The receptors were gathered from a woman under 30 in good health and CMV-seronegative.

The chain has TRBV6-6 and TRBJ1-3; 7 nucleotides line up with TRBD1. CDR3 size: 15 residues. The trim removed 6 bases at V and 0 bases at J, leaving 5 bases unmatched. The germline gives CDR1 MNHNY, CDR2 SVGAGI (reference sequence). The CDR3 region is CASSRDSRSGNTIYF. CDR3 DNA: TGTGCCAGCAGCCGGGACAGCCGCTCTGGAAACACCATATATTTT.

In DNA form, the CDR3 reads TGTGCCAGCAGCGTAGGGGGCTCGTACCAAGAGACCCAGTACTTC. It encodes CASSVGGSYQETQYF. The chain is built from TRBV9 and TRBJ2-5; TRBD1 might be the D (5 bases). The CDR3 runs to 15 residues. Germline V gene sequence: CDR1 SGDLS, CDR2 YYNGEE. The germline V and J ends were trimmed by 0 bases and 0 bases, with 9 bases remaining between them.

The chain joins TRBV14 to TRBJ2-3, with TRBD2 matching 10 bases. Germline values: CDR1 SGHDN, CDR2 FVKESK. V gave up 5 bases and J gave up 6 bases; unmatched junction bases: 2. There are 13 residues in the CDR3. CDR3 sequence: CASSRGLADTQYF. As DNA, the CDR3 is TGTGCCAGCAGCAGGGGACTAGCGGATACGCAGTATTTT.

CDR3 sequence reads: CSVAGTSGTDTQYF. CDR3 DNA: TGCAGCGTTGCCGGGACTAGCGGCACAGATACGCAGTATTTT. The genes are TRBV29-1 and TRBJ2-3, with 10 bases matching TRBD2. This CDR3 comprises 14 residues. The V and J ends lost 4 bases and 1 base, in that order; junction bases with no gene match: 2. Looked up from germline, CDR1 is SQVTM and CDR2 is ANQGSEA.

This clone has ten or more counts. This chain connects TRBV10-3 to TRBJ1-5; 7 bases align to TRBD1. The junction had 4 bases not matched to a gene; V was cut back by 4 bases and J by 7 bases. Germline V lookup: CDR1 ENHRY, CDR2 SYGVKD. The CDR3 is made up of 13 amino acids. The chain's CDR3 is CAISGGTDQPQHF. Written as DNA, the CDR3 is TGTGCCATCAGTGGGGGGACAGACCAGCCCCAGCATTTT.

The V and J genes are TRBV6-1 and TRBJ2-6; TRBD1 matches at 10 bases. The trim removed 4 bases at V and 2 bases at J, leaving 8 bases unmatched. Germline CDR1 and CDR2: MNHNS and SASEGT. The CDR3 covers 18 residues. As DNA, the CDR3 is TGTGCCAGCAGTGTCCAGGGGACAGGGGAAACTGGGGCCAACGTCCTGACTTTC. Translating it yields CASSVQGTGETGANVLTF.

The rearrangement uses TRBV28 and TRBJ2-5; the D is unclear. CDR3 length: 13 amino acids. V was clipped by 7 bases and J by 4 bases, with 13 bases between them. In germline, CDR1 is MDHEN, CDR2 SYDVKM. The CDR3 protein is CASTRSNGETQYF. CDR3 nucleotides: TGTGCCAGCACCCGAAGCAACGGAGAGACCCAGTACTTC.

In this sample, this clone turned up once. The rearrangement links TRBV2 to TRBJ2-7; 12 bases are a match to TRBD2. CDR3 length equals 19 residues. The germline V gene encodes CDR1 SNHLY and CDR2 FYNNEI. V lost 5 bases to trimming and J lost 4 bases; unmatched junction nucleotides: 18. The CDR3 coding sequence is TGTGCCAGCAGTAACGCCTATTGGACTAGCGGGGCCTTTGGGTACGAGCAGTACTTC. It encodes CASSNAYWTSGAFGYEQYF. The variable domain in full, with the rest retrieved from reference TRBV2 and TRBJ2-7, is EPEVTQTPSHQVTQMGQEVILRCVPISNHLYFYWYRQILGQKVEFLVSFYNNEISEKSEIFDDQFSVERPDGSNFTLKIRSTKLEDSAMYFCASSNAYWTSGAFGYEQYFGPGTRLTVT.

The rearrangement uses TRBV10-3 and TRBJ1-1; D call uncertain. Germline V gene sequence: CDR1 ENHRY, CDR2 SYGVKD. The CDR3 covers 13 residues. Trimming removed 7 bases at V and 2 bases at J, with 11 bases between. The CDR3: CAIIRDANTEAFF. The CDR3 region has the DNA TGTGCCATCATCCGGGATGCAAACACTGAAGCTTTCTTT.

V and J are TRBV6-4 and TRBJ2-1, with TRBD2 matching 8 bases. Losses at the gene ends were 2 bases for V and 1 base for J; bases not matched to a gene: 4. Germline CDR1 reads MRHNA; CDR2 reads SNTAGT. This CDR3 spans 16 amino acids. CDR3 in amino acids: CASSDDGRGSYNEQFF. The CDR3 coding sequence is TGTGCCAGCAGTGACGACGGGAGGGGTTCCTACAATGAGCAGTTCTTC.

The chain combines TRBV5-1 with TRBJ2-2; 9 bases line up with TRBD1. CDR1 and CDR2 from the germline V gene are SGHRS and YFSETQ. This CDR3 has 14 residues. With 6 bases clipped from V and 4 bases from J, the junction kept 4 bases outside the gene matches. CDR3 sequence reads: CASNRDRATGELFF. The DNA for the CDR3 is TGCGCCAGCAATAGGGACAGGGCCACCGGGGAGCTGTTTTTT.

V gene TRBV5-1 combines with J gene TRBJ2-7; 9 bases are shared with TRBD2. CDR1 and CDR2 from the germline V gene are SGHRS and YFSETQ. With V trimmed by 7 bases and J by 2 bases, 16 bases remained unmatched. There are 17 residues in the CDR3. CDR3 sequence (DNA): TGCGCCAGCTTTCCCCAAGGTGCGGGAGGGCCCCCCTACGAGCAGTACTTC. It translates to CASFPQGAGGPPYEQYF.

The chain employs TRBV5-1 and TRBJ2-7; weak D call: TRBD2 (6 bases). The V end lost 4 bases, the J end lost 0 bases, and 20 bases lay between the germline ends. The CDR3 spans 17 residues. Germline V lookup: CDR1 SGHRS, CDR2 YFSETQ. CDR3 loop: CASSLGASGVLSYEQYF. The CDR3 DNA sequence: TGCGCCAGCAGCCTGGGTGCGTCGGGAGTCCTCTCCTACGAGCAGTACTTC.

The V call is TRBV5-1, the J call TRBJ1-1; no firm D call. Germline lookup yields CDR1 SGHRS and CDR2 YFSETQ. The CDR3 runs to 15 residues. Trimming removed 0 bases at V and 3 bases at J, with 12 bases between. CDR3 residues: CASSLAQPGDTEAFF. CDR3 bases: TGCGCCAGCAGCTTGGCGCAGCCCGGGGACACTGAAGCTTTCTTT.

The chain uses TRBV5-6 and TRBJ1-5; the D is unclear. CDR1 SGHDT and CDR2 YYEEEE come from the germline V gene. Trimming cost V 2 bases and J 5 bases, with 11 bases left between them. CDR3 length equals 14 residues. CDR3 nucleotides: TGTGCCAGCAGCTTAGGTCCGGGAGATCAGCCCCAGCATTTT. Translated: CASSLGPGDQPQHF.

The V and J genes are TRBV5-6 and TRBJ2-5, with 9 bases aligning to TRBD1. The V gene end was trimmed by 4 bases and the J gene end by 4 bases; junction bases not matched to a gene: 8. Germline V CDR1 and CDR2: SGHDT, YYEEEE. The CDR3 is 15 residues long. CDR3 in amino acids: CASSGSHRGRETQYF. Written as DNA, the CDR3 is TGTGCCAGCAGCGGAAGTCACAGGGGGCGAGAGACCCAGTACTTC.

This chain connects TRBV6-5 to TRBJ1-2; D remains ambiguous. V lost 6 bases and J 6 bases, leaving 20 bases between the germline ends. CDR1 and CDR2 from the germline V gene are MNHEY and SVGAGI. This CDR3 spans 15 amino acids. CDR3 residues: CASSRTGQDLNGYTF. DNA of the CDR3: TGTGCCAGCAGCCGAACCGGCCAGGATTTGAATGGCTACACCTTC.

This chain joins TRBV19 and TRBJ2-7, with 10 positions matching TRBD2. The V and J ends lost 5 bases and 3 bases, in that order; junction bases with no gene match: 10. Germline CDR1 reads LNHDA; CDR2 reads SQIVND (reference sequence). The CDR3 consists of 16 residues. CDR3: CASSASDASGSYEQYF. The CDR3 bases are TGTGCCAGTAGTGCCTCGGACGCTAGCGGGAGCTACGAGCAGTACTTC.